This T cell receptor (beta chain) was captured by sequencing in a study of T cell responses to AZD1222 COVID-19 vaccine. Study-wide findings and caveats: With dominance at 160-218 and 743-854, vaccine-associated CD4 TCRs spanned spike.

For this clone: Antigen unknown.

Libraries were prepared by immunoSEQ multiplex PCR; TCRdb keeps only in-frame clonotypes and omits some of them. The sample lists about 100,000 clones; 70% to 90% were seen once. With 0 bases removed from V and 7 bases from J, the gap between germline ends came to 4 bases. The CDR3 is 13 residues long. Germline loops: CDR1 MGHDK, CDR2 SYGVNS. The sequence was collected from an adult in good health. The rearrangement uses TRBV25-1 and TRBJ1-6; D is uncertain. Specimen: peripheral blood, collected on day 0 of MenACWY control vaccination. CDR3: CASSEYLNSPLHF. The CDR3 DNA reads as TGTGCCAGCAGTGAATATTTAAATTCACCCCTCCACTTT. The whole variable domain, filled in from reference TRBV25-1 and TRBJ1-6, reads EADIYQTPRYLVIGTGKKITLECSQTMGHDKMYWYQQDPGMELHLIHYSYGVNSTEKGDLSSESTVSRIRTEHFPLTLESARPSHTSQYLCASSEYLNSPLHFGNGTRLTVT.